Sequencing of this T cell receptor beta chain was carried out in a study of cytomegalovirus exposure and HLA in healthy donors. Trimming removed 4 bases from V and 7 bases from J; junction bases left unmatched: 8. Per germline, CDR1 MRHNA and CDR2 SNTAGT. This CDR3 comprises 15 residues. From the 120-subject validation cohort, which was separate from the roughly 670-subject first cohort, the donors were drawn. Study outcomes and limitations: The study labeled fewer than 200 TCR beta chains cytomegalovirus-associated. Rarity characterized most TCR sequences, yet some public TCRs appeared in many donors.

As for this clone: Its specificity is unknown.

TCRdb keeps only in-frame clones here, not all; method: immunoSEQ multiplex PCR. The sample includes more than 85,000 clones, 88% of them seen just once. The sequenced material came from PBMCs. V is TRBV6-4 and J is TRBJ2-1, with 9 nucleotides matching TRBD2. The TCR sequence derives from a woman aged 18-35 years in good health and CMV-seronegative. The CDR3 sequence: CASSGVSGGSNEQFF. The CDR3 nucleotides read TGTGCCAGCAGTGGGGTTAGCGGGGGCTCGAATGAGCAGTTCTTC.